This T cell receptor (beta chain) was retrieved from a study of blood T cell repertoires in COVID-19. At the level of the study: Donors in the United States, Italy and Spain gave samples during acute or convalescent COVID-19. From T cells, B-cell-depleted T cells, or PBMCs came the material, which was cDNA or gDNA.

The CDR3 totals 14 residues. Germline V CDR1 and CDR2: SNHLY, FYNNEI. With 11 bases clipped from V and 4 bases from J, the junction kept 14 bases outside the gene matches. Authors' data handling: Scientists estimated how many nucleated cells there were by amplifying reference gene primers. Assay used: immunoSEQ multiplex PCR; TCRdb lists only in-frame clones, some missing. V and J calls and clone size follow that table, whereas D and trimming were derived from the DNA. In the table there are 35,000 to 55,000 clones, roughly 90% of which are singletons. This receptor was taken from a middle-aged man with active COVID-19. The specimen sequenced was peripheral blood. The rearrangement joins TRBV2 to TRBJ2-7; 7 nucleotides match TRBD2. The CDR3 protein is CAGHGVGGFYEQYF. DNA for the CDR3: TGTGCCGGTCACGGGGTCGGGGGGTTTTACGAGCAGTACTTC.